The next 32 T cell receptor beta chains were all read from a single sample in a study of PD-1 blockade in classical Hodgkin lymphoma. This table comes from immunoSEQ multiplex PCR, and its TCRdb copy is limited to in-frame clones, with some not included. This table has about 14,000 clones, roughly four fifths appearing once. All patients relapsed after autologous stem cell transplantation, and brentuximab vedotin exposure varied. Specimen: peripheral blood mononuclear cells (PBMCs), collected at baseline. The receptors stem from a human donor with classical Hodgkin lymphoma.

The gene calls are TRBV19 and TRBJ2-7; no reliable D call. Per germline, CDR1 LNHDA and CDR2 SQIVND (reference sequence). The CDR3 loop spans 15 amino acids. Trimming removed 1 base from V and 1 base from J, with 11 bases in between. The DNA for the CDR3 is TGTGCCAGTAGTATAGTGGGGTACAAGTCCTACGAGCAGTACTTC. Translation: CASSIVGYKSYEQYF.

The CDR3 here is CASALSGGLYEQYF. CDR3 coding DNA: TGTGCCAGCGCGCTCAGCGGGGGGTTGTACGAGCAGTACTTC. The chain recombines TRBV27 with TRBJ2-7; 9 bases match TRBD2. The V segment lost 8 bases and the J segment 4 bases; nucleotides outside the gene matches: 9. Per germline, CDR1 MNHEY and CDR2 SMNVEV (reference sequence). This CDR3 is built from 14 residues.

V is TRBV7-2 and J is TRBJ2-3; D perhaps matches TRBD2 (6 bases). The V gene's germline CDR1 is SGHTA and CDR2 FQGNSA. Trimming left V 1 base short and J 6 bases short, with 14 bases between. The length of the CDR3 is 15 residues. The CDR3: CASSLDPGVRDTQYF. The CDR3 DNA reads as TGTGCCAGCAGCTTAGATCCGGGGGTCAGGGATACGCAGTATTTT.

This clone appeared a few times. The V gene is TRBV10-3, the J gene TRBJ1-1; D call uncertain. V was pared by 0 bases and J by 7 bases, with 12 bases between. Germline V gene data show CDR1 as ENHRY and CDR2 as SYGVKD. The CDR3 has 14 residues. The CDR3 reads CAISESRADNEAFF. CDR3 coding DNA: TGTGCCATCAGTGAGTCCCGGGCAGATAATGAAGCTTTCTTT.

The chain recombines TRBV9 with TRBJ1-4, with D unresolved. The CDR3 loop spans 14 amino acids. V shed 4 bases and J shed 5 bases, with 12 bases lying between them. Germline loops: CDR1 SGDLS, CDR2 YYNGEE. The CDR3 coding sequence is TGTGCCAGCAGCCGGGGAGGACTGAATGAAAAACTGTTTTTT. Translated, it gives CASSRGGLNEKLFF.

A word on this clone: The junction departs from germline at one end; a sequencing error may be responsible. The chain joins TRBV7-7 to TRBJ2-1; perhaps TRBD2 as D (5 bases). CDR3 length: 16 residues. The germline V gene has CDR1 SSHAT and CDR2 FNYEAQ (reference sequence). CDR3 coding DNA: TGTGCTAGCAGCCGAGGGCGGCTAGTGGGCTACAATGAGCAGTTCTTC. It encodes CASSRGRLVGYNEQFF. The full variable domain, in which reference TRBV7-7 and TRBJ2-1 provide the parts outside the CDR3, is GAGVSQSPRYKVTKRGQDVTLRCDPISSHATLYWYQQALGQGPEFLTYFNYEAQPDKSGLPSDRFSAERPEGSISTLTIQRTEQRDSAMYRCASSRGRLVGYNEQFFGPGTRLTVL.

The DNA for the CDR3 is TGCGCCAGCAGCTTGGGGACCTCGAACACTGAAGCTTTCTTT. This gives the protein CASSLGTSNTEAFF. The chain joins TRBV5-1 to TRBJ1-1, with D uncertain. From germline, CDR1 is SGHRS and CDR2 YFSETQ. CDR3 size: 14 residues. V was pared by 0 bases and J by 1 base, with 7 bases between.

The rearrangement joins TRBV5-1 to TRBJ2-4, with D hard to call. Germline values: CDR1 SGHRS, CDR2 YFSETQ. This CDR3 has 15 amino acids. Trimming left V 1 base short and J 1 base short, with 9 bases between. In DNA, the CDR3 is TGCGCCAGCAGCTTGTCGGCTGGGGCCAAAAACATTCAGTACTTC. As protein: CASSLSAGAKNIQYF.

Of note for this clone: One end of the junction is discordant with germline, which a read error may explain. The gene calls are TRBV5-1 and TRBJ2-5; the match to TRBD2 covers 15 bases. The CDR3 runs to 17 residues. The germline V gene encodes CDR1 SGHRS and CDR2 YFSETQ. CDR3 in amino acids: CAGSPGTSGGTQETQYF. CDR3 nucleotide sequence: TGCGCCGGCAGCCCTGGGACTAGCGGGGGGACCCAAGAGACCCAGTACTTC. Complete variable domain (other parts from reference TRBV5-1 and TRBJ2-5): KAGVTQTPRYLIKTRGQQVTLSCSPISGHRSVSWYQQTPGQGLQFLFEYFSETQRNKGNFPGRFSGRQFSNSRSEMNVSTLELGDSALYLCAGSPGTSGGTQETQYFGPGTRLLVL.

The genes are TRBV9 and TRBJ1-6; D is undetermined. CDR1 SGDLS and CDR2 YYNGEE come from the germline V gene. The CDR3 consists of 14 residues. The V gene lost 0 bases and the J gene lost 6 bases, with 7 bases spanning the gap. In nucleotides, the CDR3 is TGTGCCAGCAGCGTAGAACAGACTAATTCACCCCTCCACTTT. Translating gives CASSVEQTNSPLHF.

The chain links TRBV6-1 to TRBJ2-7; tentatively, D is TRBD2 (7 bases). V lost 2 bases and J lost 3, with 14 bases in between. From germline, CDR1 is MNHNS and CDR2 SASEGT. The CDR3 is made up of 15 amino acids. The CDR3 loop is CASSEFGGRGYEQYF. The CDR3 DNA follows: TGTGCCAGCAGTGAATTCGGGGGGCGCGGCTACGAGCAGTACTTC.

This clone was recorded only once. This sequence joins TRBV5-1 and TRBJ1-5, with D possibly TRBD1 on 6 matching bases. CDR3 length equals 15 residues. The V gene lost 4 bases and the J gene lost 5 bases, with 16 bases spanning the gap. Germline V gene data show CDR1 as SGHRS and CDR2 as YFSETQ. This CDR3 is CASSRGGGRDQPQHF. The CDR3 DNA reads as TGCGCCAGCAGCCGCGGTGGGGGGCGCGATCAGCCCCAGCATTTT. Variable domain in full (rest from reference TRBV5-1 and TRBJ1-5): KAGVTQTPRYLIKTRGQQVTLSCSPISGHRSVSWYQQTPGQGLQFLFEYFSETQRNKGNFPGRFSGRQFSNSRSEMNVSTLELGDSALYLCASSRGGGRDQPQHFGDGTRLSIL.

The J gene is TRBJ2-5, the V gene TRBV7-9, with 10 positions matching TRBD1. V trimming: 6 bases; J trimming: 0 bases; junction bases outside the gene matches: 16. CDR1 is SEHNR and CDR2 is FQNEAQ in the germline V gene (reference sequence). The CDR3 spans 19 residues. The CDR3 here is CASSSSPGTGAPNQETQYF. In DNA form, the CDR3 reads TGTGCCAGCAGTTCAAGCCCCGGGACAGGGGCCCCTAACCAAGAGACCCAGTACTTC.

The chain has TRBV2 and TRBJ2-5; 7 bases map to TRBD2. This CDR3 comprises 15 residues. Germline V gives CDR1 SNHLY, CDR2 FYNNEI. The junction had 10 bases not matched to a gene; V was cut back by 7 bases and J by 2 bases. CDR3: CASTEGGGGQETQYF. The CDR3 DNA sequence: TGTGCCAGCACCGAGGGAGGCGGGGGTCAAGAGACCCAGTACTTC.

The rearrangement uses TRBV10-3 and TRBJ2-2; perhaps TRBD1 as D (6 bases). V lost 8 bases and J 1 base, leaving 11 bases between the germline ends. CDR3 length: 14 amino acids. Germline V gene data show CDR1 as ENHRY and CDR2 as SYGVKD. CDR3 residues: CAIGGPGNTGELFF. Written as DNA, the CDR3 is TGTGCCATCGGGGGCCCGGGGAACACCGGGGAGCTGTTTTTT.

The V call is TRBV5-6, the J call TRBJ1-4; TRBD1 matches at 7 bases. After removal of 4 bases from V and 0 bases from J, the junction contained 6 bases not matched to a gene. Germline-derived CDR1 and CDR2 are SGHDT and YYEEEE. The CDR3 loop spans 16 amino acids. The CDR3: CASSGTGTATNEKLFF. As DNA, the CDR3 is TGTGCCAGCAGCGGGACCGGGACAGCAACTAATGAAAAACTGTTTTTT.

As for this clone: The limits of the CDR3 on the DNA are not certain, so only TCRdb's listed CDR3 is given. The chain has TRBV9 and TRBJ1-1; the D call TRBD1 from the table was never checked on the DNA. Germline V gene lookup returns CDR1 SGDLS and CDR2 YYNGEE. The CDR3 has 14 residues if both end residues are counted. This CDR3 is CASSVVGTGSRMEF.

CDR3 coding DNA: TGCAGCGCTCGGGGGGCCATGAACACTGAAGCTTTCTTT. This translates into CSARGAMNTEAFF. The chain has TRBV29-1 and TRBJ1-1; a weak D match, TRBD1 (6 bases). From germline, CDR1 is SQVTM and CDR2 ANQGSEA. The CDR3 length is 13 residues. The V and J ends lost 7 bases and 0 bases respectively, with 12 bases between them. Combining the CDR3 with reference TRBV29-1 and TRBJ1-1 gives the whole variable domain SAVISQKPSRDICQRGTSLTIQCQVDSQVTMMFWYRQQPGQSLTLIATANQGSEATYESGFVIDKFPISRPNLTFSTLTVSNMSPEDSSIYLCSARGAMNTEAFFGQGTRLTVV.

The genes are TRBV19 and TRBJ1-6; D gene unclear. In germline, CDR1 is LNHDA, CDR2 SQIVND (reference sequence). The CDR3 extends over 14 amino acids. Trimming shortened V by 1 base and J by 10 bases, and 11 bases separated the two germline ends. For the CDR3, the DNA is TGTGCCAGTAGTATAGGACCGGTCGGATCACCCCTCCACTTT. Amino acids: CASSIGPVGSPLHF.

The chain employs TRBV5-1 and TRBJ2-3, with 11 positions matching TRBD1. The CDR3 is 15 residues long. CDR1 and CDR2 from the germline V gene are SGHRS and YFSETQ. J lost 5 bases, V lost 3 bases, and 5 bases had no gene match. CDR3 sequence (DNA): TGCGCCAGCAGCTCAGGACAGGGGGCTGGAGATACGCAGTATTTT. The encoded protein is CASSSGQGAGDTQYF.

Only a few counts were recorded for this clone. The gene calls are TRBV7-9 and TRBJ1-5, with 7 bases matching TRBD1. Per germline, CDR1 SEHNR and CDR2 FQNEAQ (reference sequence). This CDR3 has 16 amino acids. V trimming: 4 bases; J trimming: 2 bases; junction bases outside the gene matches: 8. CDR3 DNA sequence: TGTGCCAGCAGCTCCTCCGGGACAGCGGGCAATCAGCCCCAGCATTTT. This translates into CASSSSGTAGNQPQHF.

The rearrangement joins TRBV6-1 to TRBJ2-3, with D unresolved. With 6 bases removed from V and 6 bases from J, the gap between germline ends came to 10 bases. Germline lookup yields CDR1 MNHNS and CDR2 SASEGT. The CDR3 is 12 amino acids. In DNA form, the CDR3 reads TGTGCCAGCAGCCCGTCCTTGGATACGCAGTATTTT. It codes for CASSPSLDTQYF.

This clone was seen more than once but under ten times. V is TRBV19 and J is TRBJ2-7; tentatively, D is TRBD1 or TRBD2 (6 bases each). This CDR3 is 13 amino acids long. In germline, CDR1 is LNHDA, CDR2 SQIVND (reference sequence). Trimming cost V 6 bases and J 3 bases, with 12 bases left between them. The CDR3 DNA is TGTGCCAGTAGCGAAGGGGGAGGCTACGAGCAGTACTTC. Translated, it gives CASSEGGGYEQYF.

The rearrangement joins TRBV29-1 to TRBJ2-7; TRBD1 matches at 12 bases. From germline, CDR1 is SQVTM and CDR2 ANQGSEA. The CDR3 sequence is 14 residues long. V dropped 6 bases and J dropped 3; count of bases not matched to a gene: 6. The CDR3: CSVEGQGAVYEQYF. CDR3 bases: TGCAGCGTGGAGGGACAGGGGGCTGTCTACGAGCAGTACTTC.

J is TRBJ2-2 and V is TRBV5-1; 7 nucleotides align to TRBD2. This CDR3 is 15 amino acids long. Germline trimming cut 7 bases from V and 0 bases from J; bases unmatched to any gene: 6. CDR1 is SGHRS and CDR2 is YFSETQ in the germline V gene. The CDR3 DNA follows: TGCGCCAGCGGTCTAGGGAGGGCGAACACCGGGGAGCTGTTTTTT. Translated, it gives CASGLGRANTGELFF.

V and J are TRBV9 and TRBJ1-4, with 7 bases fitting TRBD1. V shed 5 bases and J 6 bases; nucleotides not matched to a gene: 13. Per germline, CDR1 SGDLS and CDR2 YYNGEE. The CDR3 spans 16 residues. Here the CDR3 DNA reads TGTGCCAGCAGGCAACAGGGGTCAGGAATTGATGAAAAACTGTTTTTT. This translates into CASRQQGSGIDEKLFF.

The chain's CDR3 is CASSLTTGGRGGELFF. DNA for the CDR3: TGCGCCAGCAGCCTCACTACAGGGGGACGGGGCGGGGAGCTGTTTTTT. This chain joins TRBV4-1 and TRBJ2-2; 8 bases match TRBD1. Germline CDR1 and CDR2: MGHRA and YSYEKL. After removal of 4 bases from V and 7 bases from J, the junction contained 11 bases not matched to a gene. CDR3 length: 16 amino acids.

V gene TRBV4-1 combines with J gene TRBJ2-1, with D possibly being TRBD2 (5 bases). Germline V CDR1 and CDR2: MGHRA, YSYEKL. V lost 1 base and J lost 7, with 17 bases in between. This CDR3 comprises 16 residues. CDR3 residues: CASSQGKRERGNEQFF. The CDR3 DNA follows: TGCGCCAGCAGCCAAGGGAAAAGGGAAAGAGGGAATGAGCAGTTCTTC.

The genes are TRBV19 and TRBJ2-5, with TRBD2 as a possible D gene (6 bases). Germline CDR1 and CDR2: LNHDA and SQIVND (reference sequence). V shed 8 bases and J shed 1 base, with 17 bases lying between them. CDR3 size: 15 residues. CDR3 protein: CASGGVAGTQETQYF. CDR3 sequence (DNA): TGTGCCAGTGGAGGTGTGGCGGGGACCCAAGAGACCCAGTACTTC. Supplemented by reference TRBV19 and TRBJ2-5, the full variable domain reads DGGITQSPKYLFRKEGQNVTLSCEQNLNHDAMYWYRQDPGQGLRLIYYSQIVNDFQKGDIAEGYSVSREKKESFPLTVTSAQKNPTAFYLCASGGVAGTQETQYFGPGTRLLVL.

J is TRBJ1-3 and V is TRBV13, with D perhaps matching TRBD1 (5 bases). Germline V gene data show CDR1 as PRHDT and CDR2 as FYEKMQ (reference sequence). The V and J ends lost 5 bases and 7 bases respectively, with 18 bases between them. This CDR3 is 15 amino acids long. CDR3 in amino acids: CASSRVVSGGNTIYF. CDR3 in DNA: TGTGCCAGCAGCCGCGTTGTCTCGGGGGGGAACACCATATATTTT. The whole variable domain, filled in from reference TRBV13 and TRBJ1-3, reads AAGVIQSPRHLIKEKRETATLKCYPIPRHDTVYWYQQGPGQDPQFLISFYEKMQSDKGSIPDRFSAQQFSDYHSELNMSSLELGDSALYFCASSRVVSGGNTIYFGEGSWLTVV.

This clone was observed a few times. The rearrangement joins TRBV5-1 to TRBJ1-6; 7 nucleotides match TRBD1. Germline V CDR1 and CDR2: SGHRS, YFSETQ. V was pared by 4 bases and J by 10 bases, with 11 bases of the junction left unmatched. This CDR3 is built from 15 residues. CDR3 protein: CASSPSRDSGSPLHF. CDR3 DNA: TGCGCCAGCAGCCCTTCCCGGGACAGTGGCTCACCCCTCCACTTT.

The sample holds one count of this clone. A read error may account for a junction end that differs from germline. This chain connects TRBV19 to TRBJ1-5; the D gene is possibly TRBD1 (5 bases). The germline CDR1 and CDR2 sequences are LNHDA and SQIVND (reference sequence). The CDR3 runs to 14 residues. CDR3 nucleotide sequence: TGTGCCAGTAGTATAGTAGGGAAGCAGGGAACTCTTTCCTTT. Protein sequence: CASSIVGKQGTLSF.